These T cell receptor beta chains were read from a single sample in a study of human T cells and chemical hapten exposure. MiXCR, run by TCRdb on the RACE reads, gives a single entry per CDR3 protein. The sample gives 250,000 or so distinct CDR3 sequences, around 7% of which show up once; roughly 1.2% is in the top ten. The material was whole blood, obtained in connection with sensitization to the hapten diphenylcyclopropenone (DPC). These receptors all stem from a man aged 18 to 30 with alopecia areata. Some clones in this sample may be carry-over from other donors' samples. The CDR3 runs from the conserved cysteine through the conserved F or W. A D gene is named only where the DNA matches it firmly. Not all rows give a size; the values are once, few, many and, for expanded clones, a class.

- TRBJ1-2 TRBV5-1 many TGCGCCAGCAGCCCGAGCCCGACATACGACTATGGCTACACCTTC CASSPSPTYDYGYTF
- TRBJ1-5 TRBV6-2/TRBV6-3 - TGTGCCAGCAGTTACATGCGGGGGAATCAGCCCCAGCATTTT CASSYMRGNQPQHF
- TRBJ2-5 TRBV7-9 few TGTGCCAGCAGCTCGGACTATAAAGAGACCCAGTACTTC CASSSDYKETQYF
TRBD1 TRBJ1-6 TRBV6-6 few TGTGCCAGCAGTTGCCCCGACAGGGCACCCGATTCACCCCTCCACTTT CASSCPDRAPDSPLHF
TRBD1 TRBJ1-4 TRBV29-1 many TGCAGCGCCCCCCAGGGGGGTCGCGTCCCTAATGAAAAACTGTTTTTT CSAPQGGRVPNEKLFF
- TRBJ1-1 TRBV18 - TGTGCCAGCTCACCACCGAGTTTAGGGACGAACACTGAAGCTTTCTTT CASSPPSLGTNTEAFF
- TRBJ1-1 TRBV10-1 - TGCGCCAGCAGTGAGTCTGCGCGACAGGTTACTGAAGCTTTCTTT CASSESARQVTEAFF
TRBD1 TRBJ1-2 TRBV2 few TGTGCCAGCAGTGTTCGGGACAGGAATTTTGGTGGCTACACCTTC CASSVRDRNFGGYTF
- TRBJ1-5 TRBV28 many TGTGCCAGCCGTAAAGCCGGATATCAGCCCCAGCATTTT CASRKAGYQPQHF
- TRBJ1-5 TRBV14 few TGTGCCAGCAGCCAAGACGGGGGGGGACAGCCCCAGCATTTT CASSQDGGGQPQHF
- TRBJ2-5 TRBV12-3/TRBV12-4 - TGTGCCAGCAGTCGGACAGGGAGGGCGTACCAAGAGACCCAGTACTTC CASSRTGRAYQETQYF
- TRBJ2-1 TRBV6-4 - TGTGCCAGCAGTGACGGCCAGGCCGACTACAATGAGCAGTTCTTC CASSDGQADYNEQFF
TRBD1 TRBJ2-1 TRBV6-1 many TGTGCCAGCAGTGTTTCCGGGACAGGAGTTTACAATGAGCAGTTCTTC CASSVSGTGVYNEQFF
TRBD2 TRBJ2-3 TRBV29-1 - TGCAGCGTTGCTTCCGGGGAGGGCCTTTGGGATACGCAGTATTTT CSVASGEGLWDTQYF
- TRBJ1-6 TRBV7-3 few TGTGCCAGCAGCTTAAGCCCCTATGTGGACAGAGATAATTCACCCCTCCACTTT CASSLSPYVDRDNSPLHF
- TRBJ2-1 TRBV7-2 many TGTGCCAGCAGCTTCCTATACTCGTCAAGTGAGCAGTTCTTC CASSFLYSSSEQFF
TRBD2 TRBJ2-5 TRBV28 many TGTGCCAGCAGTTGGACTAGCCCGGAGACCCAGTACTTC CASSWTSPETQYF
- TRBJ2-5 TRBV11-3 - TGTGCCAGCAGCTTAACGGGACAAGGCTCAGAGACCCAGTACTTC CASSLTGQGSETQYF
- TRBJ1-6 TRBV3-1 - TGTGCCAGCAGCCGGCCCACGAATTCACCCCTCCACTTT CASSRPTNSPLHF
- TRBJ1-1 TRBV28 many TGTGCCAGCGGGGTCGCTTTCTTT CASGVAFF
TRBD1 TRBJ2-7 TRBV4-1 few TGCGCCAGCAGCCGGACCGGACAGGCTTACGACTACGAGCAGTACTTC CASSRTGQAYDYEQYF
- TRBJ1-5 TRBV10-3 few TGTGCCATCAGTGAGTCGGAGAAGACAAGCAATCAGCCCCAGCATTTT CAISESEKTSNQPQHF
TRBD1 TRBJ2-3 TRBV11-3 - TGTGCCAGCAGCTTACTGGGACAGGGTGCAGATACGCAGTATTTT CASSLLGQGADTQYF
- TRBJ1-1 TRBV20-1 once TGCAGTGCTACTCGGGCCCGCACTGAAGCTTTCTTT CSATRARTEAFF
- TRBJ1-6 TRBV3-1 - TGTGCCAGCAGCCAAATCATGGGGGGTAATTCACCCCTCCACTTT CASSQIMGGNSPLHF
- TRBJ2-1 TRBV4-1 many TGCGCCAGCAGCCTAATGAACAGGGCGAACCGATACAATGAGCAGTTCTTC CASSLMNRANRYNEQFF
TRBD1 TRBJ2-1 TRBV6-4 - TGTGCCAGCAGATCGACAGGGGGCGAAAACAATGAGCAGTTCTTC CASRSTGGENNEQFF
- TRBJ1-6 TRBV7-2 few TGTGCCAGCACCCTTAGTAACAGGGTGTCCCTCCACTTT CASTLSNRVSLHF
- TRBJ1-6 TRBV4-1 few TGCGCCAGCAGCCAAGCCCCGGGACGGAGTTCACCCCTCCACTTT CASSQAPGRSSPLHF
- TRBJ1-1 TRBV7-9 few TGTGCCGGGGGACCGGACTTGGGCACTGAAGCTTTCTTT CAGGPDLGTEAFF
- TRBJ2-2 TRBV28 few TGTGCCAGCAGTCCTTCGACAGCGAACACCGGGGAGCTGTTTTTT CASSPSTANTGELFF
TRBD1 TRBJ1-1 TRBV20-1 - TGCAGTGCTAGCGGGACAGGGGGCCCCCGGTGGGAAGAAGCTTTCTTT CSASGTGGPRWEEAFF
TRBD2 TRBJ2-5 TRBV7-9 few TGTGCCAGCAGCCTACCAAGGACTAGCGGGCCCGAGGAAGAGACCCAGTACTTC CASSLPRTSGPEEETQYF
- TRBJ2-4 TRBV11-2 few TGTGCCAGCAGCTCTGCGGAACAGTCCAAAAACATTCAGTACTTC CASSSAEQSKNIQYF
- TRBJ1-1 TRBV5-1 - TGCGCCAGCAGCTTGGTGGCCAGCATAAACGGAGCTTTCTTT CASSLVASINGAFF
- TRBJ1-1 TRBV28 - TGTGCCAGCAGTTCTGGGGGTCGGACCACTGAAGCTTTCTTT CASSSGGRTTEAFF
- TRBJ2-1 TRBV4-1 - TGCGCCAGCAGCCAAGAATTGACCCTTTGGAATGAGCAGTTCTTC CASSQELTLWNEQFF
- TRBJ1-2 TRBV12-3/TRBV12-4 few TGTGCCAGCAGTTTGATGCGAACAGCCATTTATGGCTACACCTTC CASSLMRTAIYGYTF
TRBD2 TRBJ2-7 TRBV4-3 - TGCGCCAGCAGCCAAGTACTAGCGGGGTCAGGTCTCTACGAGCAGTACTTC CASSQVLAGSGLYEQYF
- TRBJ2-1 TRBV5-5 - TGTGCCAGCAGTCGGTACAGTGGGGCCTATGAGCAGTTCTTC CASSRYSGAYEQFF
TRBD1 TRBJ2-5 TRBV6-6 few TGTGCCAGCAGAACCAACAGGGGCTTCGAGACCCAGTACTTC CASRTNRGFETQYF
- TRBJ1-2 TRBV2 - TGTGCCTCAGGGCAGCAAGAAGTCTATGGCTACACCTTC CASGQQEVYGYTF
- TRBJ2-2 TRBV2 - TGTGCCAGCAGTGAAGAATCGGGGGCCTACACCGGGGAGCTGTTTTTT CASSEESGAYTGELFF
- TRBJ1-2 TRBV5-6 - TGTGCCAGCAGCCGACAGACGTATGGCTACACCTTC CASSRQTYGYTF
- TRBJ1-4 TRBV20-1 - TGCAGTGCTAGAGGGGGCCATAATGAAAAACTGTTTTTT CSARGGHNEKLFF
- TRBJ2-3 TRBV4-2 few TGTGCCAGCAGCCAAGATTTGGAGCCGACCCGGTATTTT CASSQDLEPTRYF
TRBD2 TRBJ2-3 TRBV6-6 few TGTGCCAGCAGTTACGCCACTAGCGGGGTAGGAGATACGCAGTATTTT CASSYATSGVGDTQYF
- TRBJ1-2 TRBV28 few TGTGCCTACCCGGGGGGCGACGGGAGCGGCTACACCTTC CAYPGGDGSGYTF
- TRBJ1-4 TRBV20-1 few TGCAGTGCTGGCCCTGCACCGCGCGAAAAACTGTTTTTT CSAGPAPREKLFF
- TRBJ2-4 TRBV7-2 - TGTGCCAGCAGCTCTAGAGGGGCCAGGGTTTGGGACATTCAGTACTTC CASSSRGARVWDIQYF